Listed here are 21 T cell receptor beta chains from one sample, sequenced in a study of blood T cells in healthy people across ages. A J-beta primer mix and a sample-barcoded 5' primer were used in a second PCR of roughly 6 to 11 cycles. One entry per CDR3 protein results from TCRdb running MiXCR on the 5' RACE reads. The table includes about 1.1 million distinct CDR3 sequences, roughly two fifths detected once. Source material: blood. The receptors were sampled from a man in his late teens or twenties in good health.

The chain carries TRBV29-1 and TRBJ1-1; tentative D call: TRBD1 (5 bases). The CDR3 loop spans 13 amino acids. The V and J ends lost 6 bases and 8 bases respectively, with 19 bases between them. Germline values: CDR1 SQVTM, CDR2 ANQGSEA. The DNA of the CDR3 is TGCAGCGTGAGGGTCAACTCTGGGGCCGAAGCTTTCTTT. Protein product: CSVRVNSGAEAFF.

This chain connects TRBV2 to TRBJ2-5; D is perhaps TRBD1 or TRBD2 (5 bases each). In germline, CDR1 is SNHLY, CDR2 FYNNEI. V shed 3 bases and J shed 11 bases, with 19 bases lying between them. This CDR3 is 14 amino acids long. The DNA of the CDR3 is TGTGCCAGCAGTGAGGCAGGGCTTCGGGATGAGCAGTACTTC. Its translation is CASSEAGLRDEQYF.

This clonotype was seen ten or more times. The genes are TRBV7-3 and TRBJ2-1, with 8 nucleotides matching TRBD2. V was pared by 0 bases and J by 4 bases, with 2 bases of the junction left unmatched. The CDR3 covers 15 residues. Germline assignment: CDR1 SGHTA and CDR2 FQGTGA. CDR3 bases: TGTGCCAGCAGCTTAACATCTAGCGGGTACAATGAGCAGTTCTTC. This sequence encodes CASSLTSSGYNEQFF.

A few counts support this clonotype. The chain joins TRBV29-1 to TRBJ2-2; 8 nucleotides line up with TRBD1. There are 15 residues in the CDR3. With 7 bases clipped from V and 6 bases from J, the junction kept 13 bases outside the gene matches. Germline CDR1 is SQVTM and CDR2 is ANQGSEA. The CDR3 DNA reads TGCAGCGCTTACGGGACAGGCGAATTGGCCGGGGAGCTGTTTTTT. Residues: CSAYGTGELAGELFF.

A word on this clonotype: This CDR3 is missing its conserved last phenylalanine or tryptophan, likely due to a read error. The chain links TRBV25-1 to TRBJ2-3; 11 bases line up with TRBD1. This CDR3 comprises 16 residues. V gave up 8 bases and J gave up 3 bases; unmatched junction bases: 10. CDR1 and CDR2 (germline): MGHDK, SYGVNS. The CDR3 spells CASLPDRGLRTDTQYY. The DNA for the CDR3 is TGTGCCAGCTTACCGGACAGGGGGCTCAGGACAGATACGCAGTATTAT.

This chain uses TRBV10-3 with TRBJ2-1; the D gene could be TRBD1 or TRBD2 (5 bases each). Germline CDR1 is ENHRY and CDR2 is SYGVKD. Trimming removed 3 bases from V and 3 bases from J, with 6 bases in between. The CDR3 totals 13 residues. Here the CDR3 DNA reads TGTGCCATCAGTGATGGGGGCTACAATGAGCAGTTCTTC. It translates to CAISDGGYNEQFF.

The gene calls are TRBV6-1 and TRBJ2-4; 9 bases line up with TRBD1. The CDR3 runs 12 residues. Trimming took 5 bases from V and 13 from J; bases not matched to a gene: 6. The germline CDR1 and CDR2 sequences are MNHNS and SASEGT. The CDR3 protein is CASSSRDREQYF. The CDR3 region has the DNA TGTGCCAGCAGTTCCCGGGACAGGGAACAGTACTTC.

The rearrangement links TRBV4-2 to TRBJ1-2; the D is unclear. V was clipped by 0 bases and J by 4 bases, with 6 bases between them. The germline V gene has CDR1 LGHNA and CDR2 YNFKEQ. This CDR3 comprises 13 residues. The CDR3 coding sequence is TGTGCCAGCAGCCAAGATGAGCGCTATGGCTACACCTTC. Protein sequence: CASSQDERYGYTF.

The chain uses TRBV7-3 and TRBJ2-2; no firm D call. The CDR3 runs 14 residues. Trimming pared 2 bases from V and 7 bases from J, leaving 11 bases between. Per the germline V gene, CDR1 is SGHTA and CDR2 is FQGTGA. CDR3 residues: CASSLSPRDGELFF. The CDR3 DNA follows: TGTGCCAGCAGCTTATCGCCTCGTGACGGGGAGCTGTTTTTT.

The CDR3 coding sequence is TGCAGTCCACAGGGCTTGGGAGGCTACACCTTC. Its protein is CSPQGLGGYTF. This chain uses TRBV20-1 with TRBJ1-2; TRBD1 is a possible D gene (6 bases). Germline CDR1 and CDR2: DFQATT and SNEGSKA (reference sequence). The CDR3 totals 11 residues. Deletions cut 8 bases from V and 8 bases from J, with 15 bases between.

The gene calls are TRBV7-2 and TRBJ1-6; D is undetermined. The V and J ends lost 2 bases and 7 bases respectively, with 6 bases between them. CDR3 length: 13 residues. Germline V gene sequence: CDR1 SGHTA, CDR2 FQGNSA. In DNA form, the CDR3 reads TGTGCCAGCAGCTTACCGCGGAATTCACCCCTCCACTTT. Protein product: CASSLPRNSPLHF.

The V gene is TRBV10-3, the J gene TRBJ2-2, with TRBD1 identical over 8 bases. Looked up from germline, CDR1 is ENHRY and CDR2 is SYGVKD. This CDR3 is built from 16 residues. J lost 7 bases, V lost 0 bases, and 7 bases had no gene match. CDR3 in DNA: TGTGCCATCAGTGAGTCGAGGAGACAGGGGAACGGGGAGCTGTTTTTT. It encodes CAISESRRQGNGELFF.

This clonotype was recorded a few times. V is TRBV6-2 or TRBV6-3 and J is TRBJ2-1; the D is unclear. The V end lost 4 bases, the J end lost 12 bases, and 13 bases lay between the germline ends. Germline assignment: CDR1 MNHEY and CDR2 SVGEGT. CDR3 length: 12 residues. CDR3 sequence (DNA): TGTGCCAGCAGTTTACAGCGTTTTGGGCAGTTCTTC. Protein sequence: CASSLQRFGQFF.

This rearrangement joins TRBV4-3 to TRBJ1-1; D is possibly TRBD1 (5 bases). Germline V CDR1 and CDR2: LGHNA, YSLEER. The CDR3 spans 17 residues. V lost 4 bases to trimming and J lost 4 bases, with 22 bases between them. CDR3 loop: CASSRVARGREVTEAFF. Here the CDR3 DNA reads TGCGCCAGCAGCCGCGTTGCGCGGGGCAGGGAAGTCACTGAAGCTTTCTTT.

This clonotype was counted a few times. The genes are TRBV7-2 and TRBJ1-2; unclear D gene. Trimming removed 0 bases at V and 2 bases at J, with 10 bases between. Germline-derived CDR1 and CDR2 are SGHTA and FQGNSA. The CDR3 covers 15 residues. This chain's CDR3 is CASSLAPSGNYGYTF. CDR3 nucleotides: TGTGCCAGCAGCTTAGCGCCGTCCGGGAACTATGGCTACACCTTC.

This clonotype occurred a few times. The rearrangement uses TRBV7-3 and TRBJ2-1; TRBD2 aligns across 12 bases. V trimming: 5 bases; J trimming: 0 bases; junction bases outside the gene matches: 11. Germline lookup yields CDR1 SGHTA and CDR2 FQGTGA. CDR3 size: 19 residues. CDR3 sequence (DNA): TGTGCCAGCAGCCCGACTAGCGGGGGACCTTTGAGCTCCTACAATGAGCAGTTCTTC. Translation gives CASSPTSGGPLSSYNEQFF.

The chain employs TRBV7-9 and TRBJ1-2; no reliable D call. This CDR3 has 14 residues. Trimming took off 1 base at V and 8 bases at J, with 14 bases between the two ends. Looked up from germline, CDR1 is SEHNR and CDR2 is FQNEAQ (reference sequence). CDR3 nucleotide sequence: TGTGCCAGCAGCTTAGGAAGCACCTCCGGAGGCTACACCTTC. The encoded protein is CASSLGSTSGGYTF.

This clonotype was seen more than once but under ten times. V usage is TRBV14 and J usage is TRBJ2-7, with D tentatively TRBD1 or TRBD2 (6 bases each). CDR1 SGHDN and CDR2 FVKESK come from the germline V gene. The CDR3 is 14 amino acids. V was shortened by 0 bases and J by 4 bases, with 10 bases between the two germline ends. In nucleotides, the CDR3 is TGTGCCAGCAGCCAAGAGTGGGGGGCATACGAGCAGTACTTC. This encodes CASSQEWGAYEQYF.

The chain carries TRBV12-3 or TRBV12-4 and TRBJ2-1; 9 bases match TRBD1. The ends lost 6 bases at V and 4 bases at J; junction bases unmatched: 4. This CDR3 spans 14 amino acids. The CDR3: CASRDRGNYNEQFF. CDR3 coding DNA: TGTGCCAGCAGAGACAGGGGGAATTACAATGAGCAGTTCTTC.

The chain links TRBV12-3 or TRBV12-4 to TRBJ1-1; D is ambiguous. Between the trimmed V and J ends, which lost 7 bases and 3 bases, there was a span of 12 bases. The CDR3 runs to 13 residues. CDR3 protein: CASKRAVDTEAFF. In nucleotides, the CDR3 is TGTGCCAGCAAGAGGGCTGTGGACACTGAAGCTTTCTTT.

The chain carries TRBV7-9 and TRBJ1-1; D unclear. V was pared by 7 bases and J by 1 base, with 16 bases between. CDR1 and CDR2 from the germline V gene are SEHNR and FQNEAQ (reference sequence). CDR3 length: 15 residues. CDR3 DNA: TGTGCCAGCAAGGCCAGATGGGATCCGAACACTGAAGCTTTCTTT. As protein: CASKARWDPNTEAFF.